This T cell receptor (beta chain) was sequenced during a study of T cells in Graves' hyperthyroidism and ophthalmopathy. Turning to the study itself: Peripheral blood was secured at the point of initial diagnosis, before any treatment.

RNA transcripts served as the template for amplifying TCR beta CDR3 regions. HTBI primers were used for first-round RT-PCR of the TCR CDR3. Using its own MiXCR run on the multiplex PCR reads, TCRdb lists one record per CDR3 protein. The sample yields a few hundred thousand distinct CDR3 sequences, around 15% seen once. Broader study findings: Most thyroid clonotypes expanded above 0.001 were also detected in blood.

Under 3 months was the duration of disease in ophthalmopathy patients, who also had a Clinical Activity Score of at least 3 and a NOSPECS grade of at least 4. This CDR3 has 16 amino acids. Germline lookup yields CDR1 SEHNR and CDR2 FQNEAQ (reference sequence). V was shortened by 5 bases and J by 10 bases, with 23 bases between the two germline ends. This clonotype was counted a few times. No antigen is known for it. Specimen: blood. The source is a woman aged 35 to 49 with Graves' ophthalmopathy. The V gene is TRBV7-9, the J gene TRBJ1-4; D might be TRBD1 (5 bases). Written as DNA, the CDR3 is TGTGCCAGCAGCCCGACAATGAGGGACCGGTGGGGAAAACTGTTTTTT. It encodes CASSPTMRDRWGKLFF.